This TCR beta chain came from a study of blood T cell repertoires in COVID-19. Overall study: The United States, Italy and Spain supplied acute and convalescent COVID-19 samples. PBMCs, B-cell-depleted T cells, or T cells were the source of the cDNA or gDNA that made up the material.

Trimming removed 6 bases from V and 0 bases from J; junction bases left unmatched: 11. Per the germline V gene, CDR1 is SGHVS and CDR2 is FNYEAQ. The CDR3 has 19 residues. Original analysis: By means of reference gene primer amplification, nucleated cell counts were estimated. Measured with immunoSEQ multiplex PCR; TCRdb has only the in-frame clones, and not every one. That table supplies the V and J calls and clone size; D and trimming were determined from the DNA. The sample records tens of thousands of clones, 65% to 90% being singletons. One Seattle source followed patients from active infection through their disease course.

The chain is built from TRBV7-6 and TRBJ2-5, with 15 nucleotides matching TRBD2. The clonotype originates from a man between 45 and 60 years old with COVID-19, enrolled during active disease. Sequencing input: peripheral blood. Here the CDR3 reads CASSYGTSGRPLYQETQYF. Written as DNA, the CDR3 is TGTGCCAGCAGTTACGGGACTAGCGGGAGGCCTTTGTACCAAGAGACCCAGTACTTC.